This is a list of T cell receptor beta chains from one sample in a study of blood T cell repertoires in COVID-19. Libraries were prepared by immunoSEQ multiplex PCR; TCRdb keeps only in-frame clonotypes and omits some of them. Found here are 140,000 to 150,000 clones, more than 80% of them singletons; the top ten hold 4.3%. Sequenced input: PBMCs or T cells enriched from blood (not recorded which). The source is a man in his fifties who had recovered from COVID-19. CDR3s include the opening cysteine and the closing phenylalanine or tryptophan. A D gene is named only where the DNA matches it firmly. Clone size is shown for a subset of rows, as once, few, many or a class of expanded clone.

cdr3_length | clone_size | j_call | d_call | v_call | cdr3_aa | cdr3_nt
14 | few | TRBJ1-6 | - | TRBV27 | CASKGQYYNSPLHF | TGTGCCAGCAAGGGGCAGTATTATAATTCACCCCTCCACTTT
15 | - | TRBJ2-7 | - | TRBV7-9 | CASSLVGQGHHEQYF | TGTGCCAGCAGCTTAGTTGGGCAGGGCCATCACGAGCAGTACTTC
13 | once | TRBJ1-1 | - | TRBV28 | CASSLQGNTEAFF | TGTGCCAGCAGTTTACAGGGGAACACTGAAGCTTTCTTT
14 | few | TRBJ2-2 | TRBD1 | TRBV19 | CASSRTGDTGELFF | TGTGCCAGTAGTCGGACAGGGGACACCGGGGAGCTGTTTTTT
14 | - | TRBJ2-2 | - | TRBV7-3 | CASSLQGNTGELFF | TGTGCCAGCAGCTTACAGGGTAACACCGGGGAGCTGTTTTTT
16 | - | TRBJ2-3 | - | TRBV6-2/TRBV6-3 | CASSYSKGTSTDTQYF | TGTGCCAGCAGTTACTCGAAGGGGACAAGCACAGATACGCAGTATTTT
13 | - | TRBJ1-5 | - | TRBV30 | CAWGGDNNQPQHF | TGTGCCTGGGGGGGTGACAATAATCAGCCCCAGCATTTT
15 | - | TRBJ2-6 | - | TRBV5-6 | CASSFGGSGANVLTF | TGTGCCAGCAGCTTCGGCGGCTCTGGGGCCAACGTCCTGACTTTC
15 | - | TRBJ1-2 | - | TRBV18 | CASSSAAGGNYGYTF | TGTGCCAGCTCATCCGCGGCCGGGGGTAACTATGGCTACACCTTC
13 | - | TRBJ1-6 | - | TRBV19 | CASSLGTNSPLHF | TGTGCCAGTAGTCTCGGGACAAATTCACCCCTCCACTTT
14 | - | TRBJ1-2 | TRBD1 | TRBV27 | CASENRGPNYGYTF | TGTGCCAGCGAGAACAGGGGCCCTAACTATGGCTACACCTTC
15 | few | TRBJ2-7 | TRBD1 | TRBV5-4 | CASSFGQGAYNEQYF | TGTGCCAGCAGCTTCGGGCAGGGGGCGTATAACGAGCAGTACTTC
12 | - | TRBJ1-2 | TRBD1 | TRBV7-6 | CASGTGNYGYTF | TGTGCCAGCGGGACAGGGAATTATGGCTACACCTTC
14 | - | TRBJ1-2 | TRBD1 | TRBV7-2 | CASSRGQGAAGYTF | TGTGCCAGCAGCCGGGGACAGGGGGCGGCTGGCTACACCTTC
14 | - | TRBJ1-5 | TRBD1 | TRBV28 | CASSSRQGDQPQHF | TGTGCCAGCAGTTCAAGACAGGGGGATCAGCCCCAGCATTTT
15 | - | TRBJ1-3 | - | TRBV28 | CASSVYPHSGNTIYF | TGTGCCAGCAGTGTATATCCCCACTCTGGAAACACCATATATTTT
12 | - | TRBJ1-1 | - | TRBV6-2/TRBV6-3 | CASSYSGGEAFF | TGTGCCAGCAGTTACTCGGGCGGGGAAGCTTTCTTT
14 | - | TRBJ1-2 | - | TRBV24-1 | CATSDSTGHYGYTF | TGTGCCACCAGTGATAGTACAGGGCACTATGGCTACACCTTC
13 | - | TRBJ1-4 | TRBD1 | TRBV7-8 | CASSWDRNEKLFF | TGTGCCAGCAGCTGGGACAGGAATGAAAAACTGTTTTTT
13 | - | TRBJ1-2 | - | TRBV6-2/TRBV6-3 | CASSYVRGYGYTF | TGTGCCAGCAGTTACGTCAGGGGATATGGCTACACCTTC
18 | few | TRBJ2-2 | - | TRBV6-2/TRBV6-3 | CASSYSGWARGDTGELFF | TGTGCCAGCAGTTACTCGGGGTGGGCCCGCGGGGACACCGGGGAGCTGTTTTTT
16 | - | TRBJ2-2 | TRBD2 | TRBV9 | CASSVLAGGPTGELFF | TGTGCCAGCAGCGTCCTAGCGGGGGGCCCCACCGGGGAGCTGTTTTTT
14 | few | TRBJ1-5 | TRBD1 | TRBV19 | CASTDRGLNQPQHF | TGTGCCAGTACCGACAGGGGGTTGAATCAGCCCCAGCATTTT
16 | once | TRBJ1-3 | - | TRBV14 | CASSQRSQVFGNTIYF | TGTGCCAGCAGCCAAAGGTCACAGGTTTTTGGAAACACCATATATTTT
17 | once | TRBJ2-3 | - | TRBV7-9 | CASSLGAGEGQLDTQYF | TGTGCCAGCAGCTTAGGAGCGGGCGAGGGTCAGCTGGATACGCAGTATTTT
14 | - | TRBJ1-1 | TRBD1 | TRBV5-4 | CASSEGQGGTEAFF | TGTGCCAGCAGCGAGGGACAGGGGGGGACTGAAGCTTTCTTT
13 | - | TRBJ1-1 | TRBD1 | TRBV19 | CASSTGQGAEAFF | TGTGCCAGTAGTACCGGACAGGGAGCTGAAGCTTTCTTT
14 | - | TRBJ2-1 | - | TRBV5-4 | CASSPTVIVNEQFF | TGTGCCAGCAGCCCAACTGTGATTGTGAATGAGCAGTTCTTC
15 | - | TRBJ2-2 | - | TRBV7-9 | CASSLVQTNTGELFF | TGTGCCAGCAGCTTAGTACAGACGAACACCGGGGAGCTGTTTTTT
14 | few | TRBJ1-6 | - | TRBV28 | CAGKKAVAKAPLHF | TGTGCCGGAAAAAAGGCGGTGGCAAAGGCACCCCTCCACTTT
17 | - | TRBJ2-7 | TRBD2 | TRBV3-1/TRBV3-2 | CASSQAKTSGSPYEQYF | TGTGCCAGCAGCCAAGCGAAGACTAGCGGGAGCCCCTACGAGCAGTACTTC
16 | - | TRBJ2-3 | TRBD1 | TRBV5-1 | CASSVITGVGRDTQYF | TGCGCCAGCAGCGTCATAACAGGGGTGGGTAGAGATACGCAGTATTTT
24 | - | TRBJ2-6 | - | TRBV21-1 | CASSKIDALISRLKHYSGANVLTF | TGTGCCAGCAGCAAAATTGACGCCCTAATCAGCAGGCTTAAGCATTACTCTGGGGCCAACGTCCTGACTTTC
15 | - | TRBJ2-1 | - | TRBV7-9 | CASSLGLALYNEQFF | TGTGCCAGCAGCTTAGGGCTAGCGCTCTACAATGAGCAGTTCTTC
15 | - | TRBJ2-1 | - | TRBV30 | CAWRKVRERYNEQFF | TGTGCCTGGAGGAAGGTCCGGGAGAGGTACAATGAGCAGTTCTTC
15 | - | TRBJ2-5 | TRBD2 | TRBV5-1 | CASSLGTSGSETQYF | TGCGCCAGCAGCCTGGGGACTAGCGGGAGTGAGACCCAGTACTTC
12 | once | TRBJ2-3 | - | TRBV10-3 | CATGGGTDTQYF | TGTGCCACCGGCGGAGGGACAGATACGCAGTATTTT
15 | few | TRBJ1-2 | TRBD1 | TRBV7-2 | CASSLRDRPAWGYTF | TGTGCCAGCAGCTTAAGGGACAGGCCGGCCTGGGGCTACACCTTC
15 | - | TRBJ1-5 | TRBD1 | TRBV28 | CASSLTGAGNQPQHF | TGTGCCAGCAGTTTGACAGGGGCGGGGAATCAGCCCCAGCATTTT
14 | - | TRBJ2-1 | TRBD2 | TRBV7-3 | CASSTSGIYNEQFF | TGTGCCAGCAGTACTAGCGGCATATACAATGAGCAGTTCTTC
16 | - | TRBJ2-7 | TRBD1 | TRBV14 | CASSHRGQVGVYEQYF | TGTGCCAGCAGCCACCGAGGACAGGTGGGGGTCTACGAGCAGTACTTC
15 | - | TRBJ1-4 | TRBD1 | TRBV28 | CASSVSGQENEKLFF | TGTGCCAGCAGCGTATCAGGACAGGAAAATGAAAAACTGTTTTTT
16 | - | TRBJ1-6 | - | TRBV10-3 | CAISVKGGSYNSPLHF | TGTGCCATCAGTGTGAAAGGGGGCTCCTATAATTCACCCCTCCACTTT
13 | - | TRBJ1-4 | - | TRBV19 | CASSGTLNEKLFF | TGTGCCAGTTCCGGGACACTAAATGAAAAACTGTTTTTT
20 | - | TRBJ2-6 | TRBD1 | TRBV4-1 | CASSQRELRGPRSGANVLTF | TGCGCCAGCAGCCAACGTGAATTGAGGGGGCCTAGGAGTGGGGCCAACGTCCTGACTTTC
15 | once | TRBJ1-5 | TRBD1 | TRBV2 | CASSEGQGAGQPQHF | TGTGCCAGCAGTGAAGGACAGGGGGCTGGTCAGCCCCAGCATTTT
16 | - | TRBJ2-1 | - | TRBV19 | CASRRTGPSSYNEQFF | TGTGCCAGTAGGCGCACAGGGCCCAGCTCCTACAATGAGCAGTTCTTC
15 | few | TRBJ1-2 | TRBD1 | TRBV29-1 | CSVEGDRGLNYGYTF | TGCAGCGTTGAGGGAGACAGGGGACTTAACTATGGCTACACCTTC
13 | - | TRBJ2-3 | TRBD2 | TRBV12-3/TRBV12-4 | CASGPWGGDTQYF | TGTGCCAGCGGGCCTTGGGGGGGGGATACGCAGTATTTT
16 | - | TRBJ2-3 | TRBD1 | TRBV4-1 | CASSQRGQGSGDTQYF | TGCGCCAGCAGCCAAAGGGGACAGGGTAGCGGAGATACGCAGTATTTT
17 | - | TRBJ1-4 | - | TRBV18 | CASSPPYREKGHEKLFF | TGTGCCAGCTCACCACCGTACAGGGAGAAAGGTCATGAAAAACTGTTTTTT
16 | - | TRBJ2-2 | TRBD1 | TRBV9 | CASSIVRDRPTGELFF | TGTGCCAGCAGCATCGTCCGGGACAGGCCCACCGGGGAGCTGTTTTTT
14 | few | TRBJ2-1 | TRBD2 | TRBV5-5 | CASSLSGKFNEQFF | TGTGCCAGCAGCCTTAGCGGGAAGTTCAATGAGCAGTTCTTC
15 | - | TRBJ2-5 | TRBD1 | TRBV11-2 | CASSLGDRDQETQYF | TGTGCCAGCAGCTTAGGGGACAGGGATCAAGAGACCCAGTACTTC
16 | - | TRBJ1-3 | - | TRBV10-3 | CAISEQGYGSGNTIYF | TGTGCCATCAGTGAACAGGGTTACGGTTCTGGAAACACCATATATTTT